The 27 T cell receptor beta chains below all came from one sample that was sequenced in a study of shared clonotypes between healthy human individuals (dated by TCRdb to 2018 to 2021). Receptor amplification or capture employed the immunoSEQ multiplex PCR assay. TCRdb carries this immuneACCESS record with in-frame sequences only. Its versions omit some clonotypes, under half of them owing to an unresolved V gene in the studies checked, with the rest unexplained. For this sample the table gives about 1.5 million clones, of which roughly 97% were detected only once. The top ten hold approximately 1.2% of the sample. Sequencing was carried out using naive CD4+ T cells sorted from blood. The cell subset or site label here, explained by the study, means: CD45RA+ positively selected. The receptors shown here come from a man aged 30 to 39 in good health.

The chain has TRBV27 and TRBJ1-5; D is ambiguous. The CDR3 runs to 11 residues. Germline V CDR1 and CDR2: MNHEY, SMNVEV (reference sequence). V lost 7 bases and J 3 bases, leaving 4 bases between the germline ends. CDR3: CASIPNQPQHF. The CDR3, as DNA: TGTGCCAGCATCCCCAATCAGCCCCAGCATTTT.

The CDR3 DNA sequence: TGTGCCAGCAGCGTAGACCCGTTAGGTACCGGGGAGCTGTTTTTT. Translation gives CASSVDPLGTGELFF. This chain uses TRBV9 with TRBJ2-2; D is ambiguous. The length of the CDR3 is 15 residues. CDR1 and CDR2 (germline): SGDLS, YYNGEE. Trimming removed 0 bases from V and 5 bases from J, with 11 bases in between.

This clone was seen a single time. The CDR3 spells CASSLSAGTDTQYF. The DNA of the CDR3 is TGTGCCAGCAGCTTATCTGCAGGCACAGATACGCAGTATTTT. V gene TRBV13 combines with J gene TRBJ2-3, with D uncertain. V was clipped by 2 bases and J by 1 base, with 7 bases between them. The CDR3 runs 14 residues. The germline V gene has CDR1 PRHDT and CDR2 FYEKMQ (reference sequence). Filled out from reference TRBV13 and TRBJ2-3, the complete variable domain reads AAGVIQSPRHLIKEKRETATLKCYPIPRHDTVYWYQQGPGQDPQFLISFYEKMQSDKGSIPDRFSAQQFSDYHSELNMSSLELGDSALYFCASSLSAGTDTQYFGPGTRLTVL.

This chain links TRBV7-9 with TRBJ1-3, with D unclear. From germline, CDR1 is SEHNR and CDR2 FQNEAQ (reference sequence). The germline V and J ends were trimmed by 5 bases and 0 bases, with 23 bases remaining between them. This CDR3 has 19 residues. CDR3 in DNA: TGTGCCAGCAGCGGTTTTTCTTTCAGATCAGCGAGCTCTGGAAACACCATATATTTT. Its protein is CASSGFSFRSASSGNTIYF.

The V gene is TRBV28, the J gene TRBJ2-1; 8 nucleotides match TRBD2. The CDR3 totals 13 residues. The germline V gene encodes CDR1 MDHEN and CDR2 SYDVKM. Losses at the gene ends were 4 bases for V and 9 bases for J; bases not matched to a gene: 5. CDR3 DNA sequence: TGTGCCAGCAGTTCCCGTCTAGCGGGTGAGCAGTTCTTC. Amino acid sequence: CASSSRLAGEQFF.

This chain uses TRBV10-1 with TRBJ2-4, with a tentative D call TRBD2 (6 bases). Trimming cost V 5 bases and J 2 bases, with 16 bases left between them. CDR1 and CDR2 (germline): WNHNN, SYGVQD (reference sequence). The CDR3 spans 16 residues. In DNA, the CDR3 is TGCGCCAGCAGTCGACTAATCCGGGAGCCCAAAAACATTCAGTACTTC. Translation gives CASSRLIREPKNIQYF.

CDR3 nucleotides: TGCGCCAGCAGCTCTGGACTAGCGGGAGCCTTCTACGAGCAGTACTTC. As protein: CASSSGLAGAFYEQYF. This chain uses TRBV5-1 with TRBJ2-7, with 13 bases aligning to TRBD2. With V trimmed by 3 bases and J by 3 bases, 6 bases remained unmatched. The CDR3 loop spans 16 amino acids. Per the germline V gene, CDR1 is SGHRS and CDR2 is YFSETQ.

The V call is TRBV29-1, the J call TRBJ2-5; TRBD1 might be the D (5 bases). CDR1 is SQVTM and CDR2 is ANQGSEA in the germline V gene. V gave up 3 bases and J gave up 9 bases, with 20 bases separating them. The CDR3 sequence is 14 residues long. CDR3 sequence: CSVEARIREGAQYF. In DNA form, the CDR3 reads TGCAGCGTTGAGGCCCGAATCCGCGAAGGGGCCCAGTACTTC.

The chain combines TRBV9 with TRBJ1-2; D is possibly TRBD1 (5 bases). The V end lost 0 bases, the J end lost 6 bases, and 12 bases lay between the germline ends. Per the germline V gene, CDR1 is SGDLS and CDR2 is YYNGEE. The CDR3 is 14 residues long. In DNA, the CDR3 is TGTGCCAGCAGCGTAGCAGGCAGGGCTGATGGCTACACCTTC. This encodes CASSVAGRADGYTF.

The rearrangement joins TRBV25-1 to TRBJ2-1; TRBD2 is a possible D gene (7 bases). V lost 6 bases and J lost 9, with 15 bases in between. CDR3 length equals 13 residues. Germline lookup yields CDR1 MGHDK and CDR2 SYGVNS. The CDR3 coding sequence is TGTGCCAGCAGAGGGACACCGGGGGGTGAGCAGTTCTTC. It codes for CASRGTPGGEQFF.

This rearrangement joins TRBV2 to TRBJ1-2; 11 bases map to TRBD1. CDR3 length: 14 residues. V gave up 1 base and J gave up 7 bases; unmatched junction bases: 2. Germline CDR1 SNHLY, CDR2 FYNNEI. The CDR3 here is CASSEEGQGVGYTF. Here the CDR3 DNA reads TGTGCCAGCAGTGAAGAGGGACAGGGGGTTGGCTACACCTTC.

The chain links TRBV10-1 to TRBJ2-1; TRBD1 or TRBD2 may be the D gene (5 bases each). The CDR3 loop spans 14 amino acids. The V gene's germline CDR1 is WNHNN and CDR2 SYGVQD (reference sequence). With 2 bases removed from V and 6 bases from J, the gap between germline ends came to 11 bases. The CDR3, as DNA: TGCGCCAGCAGTGAGGGCCCGGGACGCAATGAGCAGTTCTTC. It encodes CASSEGPGRNEQFF.

V usage is TRBV5-5 and J usage is TRBJ2-6; 7 bases line up with TRBD2. This CDR3 has 15 amino acids. J gave up 3 bases and V 7 bases, and 7 bases lay outside the gene matches. The V gene's germline CDR1 is SGHKS and CDR2 YYEKEE (reference sequence). In DNA form, the CDR3 reads TGTGCCAGCTTCGGCGGGAGCCTTGGGGCCAACGTCCTGACTTTC. Amino acid sequence: CASFGGSLGANVLTF.

V gene TRBV5-1 combines with J gene TRBJ2-6; D remains ambiguous. Germline V lookup: CDR1 SGHRS, CDR2 YFSETQ. The CDR3 is 15 residues long. V was clipped by 6 bases and J by 2 bases, with 12 bases between them. The CDR3 reads CASNFGGTGANVLTF. The CDR3, as DNA: TGCGCCAGCAACTTCGGTGGGACTGGGGCCAACGTCCTGACTTTC.

The chain uses TRBV7-9 and TRBJ1-1; 8 positions match TRBD1. V was pared by 5 bases and J by 6 bases, with 2 bases of the junction left unmatched. The CDR3 is 12 amino acids. CDR1 is SEHNR, CDR2 FQNEAQ, per germline (reference sequence). CDR3 coding DNA: TGTGCCAGCAGCCAGGACAGGGCTGAAGCTTTCTTT. This sequence encodes CASSQDRAEAFF.

The chain links TRBV18 to TRBJ2-2; no clear D. The V end lost 1 base, the J end lost 5 bases, and 8 bases lay between the germline ends. The CDR3 contains 14 residues. Germline CDR1 and CDR2: KGHSH and LQKENI. The CDR3 sequence: CASSPQLSTGELFF. The CDR3 coding sequence is TGTGCCAGCTCACCACAACTATCAACCGGGGAGCTGTTTTTT.

The gene calls are TRBV6-5 and TRBJ1-1, with D hard to call. V lost 5 bases and J lost 1, with 14 bases in between. This CDR3 region has 15 residues. Germline V lookup: CDR1 MNHEY, CDR2 SVGAGI. CDR3 in DNA: TGTGCCAGCAGTCGCCGACCATCAGGGAACACTGAAGCTTTCTTT. Its translation: CASSRRPSGNTEAFF.

The CDR3 bases are TGTGCCAGCAGTTTAACTGGGTATAGCGGGAGTTCCGACACCGGGGAGCTGTTTTTT. This encodes CASSLTGYSGSSDTGELFF. This chain joins TRBV27 and TRBJ2-2, with 9 bases lining up with TRBD2. CDR3 length: 19 amino acids. J was trimmed by 3 bases and V by 2 bases; bases with no gene match: 13. CDR1 and CDR2 from the germline V gene are MNHEY and SMNVEV (reference sequence).

Concerning this clone: At one of its ends the junction is not consistent with the germline gene, which may arise from a read error. The chain links TRBV6-5 to TRBJ2-7; unclear D gene. This CDR3 spans 11 amino acids. Germline CDR1 MNHEY, CDR2 SVGAGI. Here the CDR3 reads CASSYSHEQYF. The CDR3, as DNA: TGTGCCAGCAGTTACTCCCACGAGCAGTACTTC.

V usage is TRBV18 and J usage is TRBJ2-7, with D possibly being TRBD1 or TRBD2 (5 bases each). Germline CDR1 reads KGHSH; CDR2 reads LQKENI. The length of the CDR3 is 15 residues. V lost 1 base to trimming and J lost 2 bases, with 12 bases between them. For the CDR3, the DNA is TGTGCCAGCTCACCACGGGGCGGGCGGACCTACGAGCAGTACTTC. It codes for CASSPRGGRTYEQYF.

The rearrangement links TRBV7-2 to TRBJ1-3; 8 nucleotides align to TRBD1. Germline CDR1 and CDR2: SGHTA and FQGNSA. V lost 5 bases to trimming and J lost 3 bases; unmatched junction nucleotides: 9. CDR3 size: 16 residues. The chain's CDR3 is CASSPRDRFGGNTIYF. CDR3 coding DNA: TGTGCCAGCAGCCCTAGGGACAGGTTCGGTGGAAACACCATATATTTT. Drawing the rest from reference TRBV7-2 and TRBJ1-3, the complete variable domain is GAGVSQSPSNKVTEKGKDVELRCDPISGHTALYWYRQSLGQGLEFLIYFQGNSAPDKSGLPSDRFSAERTGGSVSTLTIQRTQQEDSAVYLCASSPRDRFGGNTIYFGEGSWLTVV.

The chain recombines TRBV10-2 with TRBJ2-1; no firm D call. CDR3 length equals 12 residues. The germline gives CDR1 WSHSY, CDR2 SAAADI. The V end was cut by 7 bases, the J end by 8 bases, with 12 bases between. Written as DNA, the CDR3 is TGCGCCAGCAAACTCCCCGGCGATGAGCAGTTCTTC. Translation: CASKLPGDEQFF.

The chain couples TRBV6-5 to TRBJ2-7, with D tentatively TRBD2 (5 bases). Germline V gives CDR1 MNHEY, CDR2 SVGAGI. The length of the CDR3 is 14 residues. V lost 8 bases, J lost 7 bases, and 21 bases lay in between. The CDR3, as DNA: TGTGCCAGCCACTCTAATAGGTGGTCGGGGGAGCAGTACTTC. This sequence encodes CASHSNRWSGEQYF.

The gene calls are TRBV7-3 and TRBJ2-5, with D hard to call. This CDR3 region has 13 residues. With 2 bases removed from V and 5 bases from J, the gap between germline ends came to 9 bases. The V gene's germline CDR1 is SGHTA and CDR2 FQGTGA. The CDR3 loop reads CASSLGPAETQYF. CDR3 DNA: TGTGCCAGCAGCTTAGGCCCAGCTGAGACCCAGTACTTC. The complete variable domain, with remaining parts taken from reference TRBV7-3 and TRBJ2-5, reads GAGVSQTPSNKVTEKGKYVELRCDPISGHTALYWYRQSLGQGPEFLIYFQGTGAADDSGLPNDRFFAVRPEGSVSTLKIQRTERGDSAVYLCASSLGPAETQYFGPGTRLLVL.

This rearrangement joins TRBV5-4 to TRBJ2-7; possible D gene TRBD2, 5 bases. V was trimmed by 4 bases and J by 1 base, leaving 15 bases between them. This CDR3 spans 15 amino acids. Germline V gene data show CDR1 as SGHNT and CDR2 as YYREEE (reference sequence). CDR3 nucleotides: TGTGCCAGCAGCCTAGCAAGCGCACGGTCCTACGAGCAGTACTTC. Protein product: CASSLASARSYEQYF.

Comment on this clone: The same CDR3 is also encoded by other DNA sequences in this sample. This chain links TRBV7-2 with TRBJ2-1; 9 bases map to TRBD2. This CDR3 comprises 15 residues. Germline CDR1 is SGHTA and CDR2 is FQGNSA. The ends lost 0 bases at V and 6 bases at J; junction bases unmatched: 3. This chain's CDR3 is CASSLAGGRGNEQFF. In DNA form, the CDR3 reads TGTGCCAGCAGCTTAGCGGGCGGGAGGGGCAATGAGCAGTTCTTC. The full variable domain, in which reference TRBV7-2 and TRBJ2-1 provide the parts outside the CDR3, is GAGVSQSPSNKVTEKGKDVELRCDPISGHTALYWYRQSLGQGLEFLIYFQGNSAPDKSGLPSDRFSAERTGGSVSTLTIQRTQQEDSAVYLCASSLAGGRGNEQFFGPGTRLTVL.

The chain combines TRBV28 with TRBJ2-7; 13 positions agree with TRBD2. J was trimmed by 3 bases and V by 6 bases; bases with no gene match: 17. The CDR3 covers 19 residues. Germline V gene lookup returns CDR1 MDHEN and CDR2 SYDVKM. The chain's CDR3 is CASRFSGLAGVGDFYEQYF. CDR3 DNA: TGTGCCAGCAGATTCAGCGGACTAGCGGGAGTTGGGGATTTCTACGAGCAGTACTTC.